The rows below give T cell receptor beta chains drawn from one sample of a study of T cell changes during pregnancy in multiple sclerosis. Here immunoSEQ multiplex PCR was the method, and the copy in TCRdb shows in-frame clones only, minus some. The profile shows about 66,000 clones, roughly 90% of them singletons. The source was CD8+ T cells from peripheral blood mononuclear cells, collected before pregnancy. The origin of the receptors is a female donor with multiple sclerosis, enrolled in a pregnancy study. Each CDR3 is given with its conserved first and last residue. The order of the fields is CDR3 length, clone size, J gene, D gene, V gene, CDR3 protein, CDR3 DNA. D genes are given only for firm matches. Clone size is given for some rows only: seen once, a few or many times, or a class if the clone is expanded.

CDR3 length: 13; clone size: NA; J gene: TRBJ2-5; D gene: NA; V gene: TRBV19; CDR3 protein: CASSSDIEETQYF; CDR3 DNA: TGTGCCAGTAGTTCCGACATCGAAGAGACCCAGTACTTC
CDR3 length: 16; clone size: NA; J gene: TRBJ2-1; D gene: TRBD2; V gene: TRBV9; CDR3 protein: CASSTPRDYPRDEQFF; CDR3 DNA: TGTGCCAGCAGCACCCCACGGGACTACCCTAGAGATGAGCAGTTCTTC
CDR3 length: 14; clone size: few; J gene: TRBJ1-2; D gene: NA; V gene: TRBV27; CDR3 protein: CASSLSKGWGGYTF; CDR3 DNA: TGTGCCAGCAGTTTATCAAAGGGGTGGGGTGGCTACACCTTC
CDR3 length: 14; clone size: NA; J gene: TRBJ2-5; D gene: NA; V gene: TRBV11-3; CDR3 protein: CASSRAGLGETQYF; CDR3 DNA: TGTGCCAGCAGCCGCGCGGGGCTAGGAGAGACCCAGTACTTC
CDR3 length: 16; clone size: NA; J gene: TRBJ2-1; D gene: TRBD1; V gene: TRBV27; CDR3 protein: CASSLPDRVRHNEQFF; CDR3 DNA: TGTGCCAGCAGTTTACCCGACAGGGTTAGACACAATGAGCAGTTCTTC
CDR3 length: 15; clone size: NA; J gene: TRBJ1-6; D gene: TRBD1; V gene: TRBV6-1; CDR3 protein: CASKSGQGEGSPLHF; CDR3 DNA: TGTGCCAGCAAATCAGGACAGGGTGAAGGATCACCCCTCCACTTT
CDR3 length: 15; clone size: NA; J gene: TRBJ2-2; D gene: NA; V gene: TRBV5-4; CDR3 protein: CASSLPGFPTGELFF; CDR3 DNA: TGTGCCAGCAGCTTGCCCGGGTTTCCCACCGGGGAGCTGTTTTTT
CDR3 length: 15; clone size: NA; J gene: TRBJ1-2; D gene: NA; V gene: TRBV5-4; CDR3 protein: CASSPRGWANYGYTF; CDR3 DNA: TGTGCCAGCAGCCCCCGGGGATGGGCGAACTATGGCTACACCTTC
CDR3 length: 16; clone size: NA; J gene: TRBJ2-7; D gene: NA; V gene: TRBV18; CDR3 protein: CASSPTGRPREEEQYF; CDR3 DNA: TGTGCCAGCTCACCGACAGGGAGGCCAAGGGAAGAAGAGCAGTACTTC
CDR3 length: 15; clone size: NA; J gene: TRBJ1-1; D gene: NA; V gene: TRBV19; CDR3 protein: CASSIPGLINTEAFF; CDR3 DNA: TGTGCCAGTAGTATCCCGGGACTCATAAACACTGAAGCTTTCTTT
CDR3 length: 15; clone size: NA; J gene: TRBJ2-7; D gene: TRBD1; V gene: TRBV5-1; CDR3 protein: CASSFRQGSFYEQYF; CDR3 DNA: TGCGCCAGCAGCTTCAGACAGGGCAGCTTCTACGAGCAGTACTTC
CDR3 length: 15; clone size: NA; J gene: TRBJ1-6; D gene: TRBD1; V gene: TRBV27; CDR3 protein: CASSTLQGATSPLHF; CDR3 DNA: TGTGCCAGCAGTACACTACAGGGGGCTACTTCACCCCTCCACTTT
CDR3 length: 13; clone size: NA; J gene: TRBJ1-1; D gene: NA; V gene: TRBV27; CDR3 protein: CASSLGRNTEAFF; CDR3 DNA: TGTGCCAGCAGTTTAGGGAGGAACACTGAAGCTTTCTTT
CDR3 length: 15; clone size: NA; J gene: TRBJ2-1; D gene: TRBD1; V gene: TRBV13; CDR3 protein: CASSRQGQGADEQFF; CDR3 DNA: TGTGCCAGCAGCCGGCAAGGACAGGGGGCCGATGAGCAGTTCTTC
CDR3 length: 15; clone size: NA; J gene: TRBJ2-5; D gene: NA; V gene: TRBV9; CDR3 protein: CASSPTGFPQETQYF; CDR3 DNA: TGTGCCAGCAGCCCGACGGGGTTCCCTCAAGAGACCCAGTACTTC
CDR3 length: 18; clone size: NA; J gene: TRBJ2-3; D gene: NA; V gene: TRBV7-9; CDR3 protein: CASSPYDYSAKSTDTQYF; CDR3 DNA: TGTGCCAGCAGCCCATATGACTATAGCGCCAAAAGCACAGATACGCAGTATTTT
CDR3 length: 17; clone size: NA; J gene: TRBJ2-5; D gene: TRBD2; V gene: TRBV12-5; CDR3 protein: CASGLVQVAGPPKTQYF; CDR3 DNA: TGTGCTAGTGGTTTGGTACAGGTAGCGGGGCCCCCAAAGACCCAGTACTTC
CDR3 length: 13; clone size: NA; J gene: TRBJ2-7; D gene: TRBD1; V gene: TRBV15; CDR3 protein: CATSPDRSYEQYF; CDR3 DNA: TGTGCCACCAGCCCGGACAGGAGCTACGAGCAGTACTTC
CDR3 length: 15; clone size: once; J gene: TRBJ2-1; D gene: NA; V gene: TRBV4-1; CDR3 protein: CASSQEFTGPNEQFF; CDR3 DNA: TGCGCCAGCAGCCAAGAGTTCACCGGTCCTAATGAGCAGTTCTTC
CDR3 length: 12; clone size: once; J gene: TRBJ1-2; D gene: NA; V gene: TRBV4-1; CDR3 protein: CASSQDEGGYTF; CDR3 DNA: TGCGCCAGCAGCCAAGATGAGGGAGGCTACACCTTC
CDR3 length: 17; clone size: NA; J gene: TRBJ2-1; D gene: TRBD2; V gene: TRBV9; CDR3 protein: CASSDTTSGRLMDEQFF; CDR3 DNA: TGTGCCAGCAGCGACACGACTAGCGGACGATTGATGGATGAGCAGTTCTTC
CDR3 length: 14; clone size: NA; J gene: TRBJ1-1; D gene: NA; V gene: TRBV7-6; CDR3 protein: CASSPQWLRPEAFF; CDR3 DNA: TGTGCCAGCAGCCCACAGTGGTTGCGACCTGAAGCTTTCTTT
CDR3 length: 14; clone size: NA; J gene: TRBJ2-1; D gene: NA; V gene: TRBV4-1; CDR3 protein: CASSQVPPGNEQFF; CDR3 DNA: TGCGCCAGCAGCCAAGTGCCGCCCGGGAATGAGCAGTTCTTC
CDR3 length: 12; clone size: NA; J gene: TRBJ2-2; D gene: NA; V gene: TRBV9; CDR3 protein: CASSAAVGELFF; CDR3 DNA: TGTGCCAGCAGTGCCGCGGTCGGGGAGCTGTTTTTT
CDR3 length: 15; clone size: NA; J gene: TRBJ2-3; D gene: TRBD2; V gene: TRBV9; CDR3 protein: CASSPSGGATDTQYF; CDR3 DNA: TGTGCCAGCAGCCCGAGCGGGGGGGCGACAGATACGCAGTATTTT
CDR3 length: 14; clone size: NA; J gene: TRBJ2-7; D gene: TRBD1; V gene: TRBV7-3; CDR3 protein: CASSRTGGLDEQYF; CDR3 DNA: TGTGCCAGCAGCAGAACAGGGGGCCTTGACGAGCAGTACTTC
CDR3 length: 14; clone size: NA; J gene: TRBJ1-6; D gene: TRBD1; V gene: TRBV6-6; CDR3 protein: CASSETGMDSPLHF; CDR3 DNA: TGTGCCAGCAGTGAGACAGGGATGGATTCACCCCTCCACTTT
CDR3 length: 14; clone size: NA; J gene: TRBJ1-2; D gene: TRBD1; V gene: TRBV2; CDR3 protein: CASTKDRDLYGYTF; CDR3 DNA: TGTGCCAGCACGAAGGACAGGGACCTCTATGGCTACACCTTC
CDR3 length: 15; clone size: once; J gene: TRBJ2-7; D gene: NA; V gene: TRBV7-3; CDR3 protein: CASSPSGGSSYEQYF; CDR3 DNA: TGTGCCAGCAGCCCATCTGGGGGCAGCTCCTACGAGCAGTACTTC
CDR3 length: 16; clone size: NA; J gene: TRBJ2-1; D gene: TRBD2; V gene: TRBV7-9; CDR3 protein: CASSPPLTSGGPGQFF; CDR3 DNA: TGTGCCAGCAGCCCTCCTCTGACTAGCGGGGGGCCCGGCCAGTTCTTC
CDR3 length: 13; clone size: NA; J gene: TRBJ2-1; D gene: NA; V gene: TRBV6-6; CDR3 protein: CASIQNTYNEQFF; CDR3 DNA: TGTGCCAGCATTCAAAACACCTACAATGAGCAGTTCTTC
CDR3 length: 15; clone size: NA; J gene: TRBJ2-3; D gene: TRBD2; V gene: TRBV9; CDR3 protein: CASSVSGGPVDTQYF; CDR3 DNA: TGTGCCAGCAGCGTCTCGGGGGGGCCCGTAGATACGCAGTATTTT
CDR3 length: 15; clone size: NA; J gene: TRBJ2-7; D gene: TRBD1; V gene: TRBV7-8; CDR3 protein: CASSPGTGWSYEQYF; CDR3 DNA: TGTGCCAGCAGCCCAGGGACAGGGTGGTCCTACGAGCAGTACTTC
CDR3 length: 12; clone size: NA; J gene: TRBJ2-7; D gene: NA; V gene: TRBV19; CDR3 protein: CASNGIDYEQYF; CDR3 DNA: TGTGCCAGTAACGGGATAGACTACGAGCAGTACTTC
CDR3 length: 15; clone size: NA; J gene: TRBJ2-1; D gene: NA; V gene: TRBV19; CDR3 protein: CASQSPRLAGNEQFF; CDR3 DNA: TGTGCCAGCCAATCGCCGAGACTCGCTGGCAATGAGCAGTTCTTC
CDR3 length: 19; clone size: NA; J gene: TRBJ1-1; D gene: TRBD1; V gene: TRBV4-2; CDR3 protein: CASSQEEPSQGGMNTEAFF; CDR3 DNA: TGTGCCAGCAGCCAAGAAGAGCCGTCTCAAGGGGGCATGAACACTGAAGCTTTCTTT
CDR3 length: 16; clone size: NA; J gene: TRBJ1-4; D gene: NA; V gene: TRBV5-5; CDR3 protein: CASSLEGEQTNEKLFF; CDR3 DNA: TGTGCCAGCAGCTTGGAGGGGGAACAGACTAATGAAAAACTGTTTTTT